What follows is one T cell receptor beta chain and its context. No antigen is known for it. This sample stems from a study of shared clonotypes between healthy human individuals. The genomic DNA of each subset was split evenly across several immunoSEQ plates. TCRdb's table, derived via immunoSEQ multiplex PCR, lists solely in-frame clones and lacks some. The top ten clones hold approximately 1.8% of a sample with 700,000 or so clones, approximately 79% of them seen once. General study results and limits: Shared across a few donors were approximately 5% of the naive CD4 clonotypes. For sorted subsets, rarefaction showed incomplete sequencing despite large depth.

The CDR3 extends over 15 amino acids. Germline assignment: CDR1 MNHEY and CDR2 SVGAGI. With 7 bases removed from V and 5 bases from J, the gap between germline ends came to 17 bases. This sequence joins TRBV6-5 and TRBJ2-2; D may be TRBD1 or TRBD2 (5 bases each). Input material: memory CD4+ T cells sorted from blood. Subset: CD45RA-negative fraction. The receptor was derived from a woman aged 30 to 39 in good health. The CDR3: CASNPRDASTGELFF. In DNA form, the CDR3 reads TGTGCCAGCAACCCTCGGGACGCGAGTACCGGGGAGCTGTTTTTT.